This passage covers 27 T cell receptor beta chains from one sample sequenced in a study of T cell repertoires in cytomegalovirus infection. MiXCR, run by TCRdb on the reads, gives a single entry per CDR3 protein. This table holds about 150,000 distinct CDR3 sequences, 23% found once. The source material was PBMCs. These receptors all come from a human donor in good health (CMV status not recorded). Some clones in this sample may be carry-over from other donors' samples.

The chain couples TRBV7-6 to TRBJ2-1; D perhaps matches TRBD2 (6 bases). Trimming shortened V by 0 bases and J by 5 bases, and 14 bases separated the two germline ends. Germline CDR1 and CDR2: SGHVS and FNYEAQ. The CDR3 sequence is 16 residues long. The CDR3 DNA follows: TGTGCCAGCAGCTTAGCCCCTAGCGCGAGCCACAATGAGCAGTTCTTC. This sequence encodes CASSLAPSASHNEQFF.

CDR3 protein: CASSQVWTGELFF. DNA of the CDR3: TGTGCCAGCAGCCAAGTTTGGACCGGGGAGCTGTTTTTT. J is TRBJ2-2 and V is TRBV14; D gene ambiguous. The V gene lost 1 base and the J gene lost 5 bases, with 5 bases spanning the gap. The germline V gene has CDR1 SGHDN and CDR2 FVKESK. This CDR3 has 13 residues.

The chain couples TRBV14 to TRBJ2-7; either TRBD1 or TRBD2 may supply D (5 bases each). The V end was cut by 4 bases, the J end by 3 bases, with 13 bases between. From germline, CDR1 is SGHDN and CDR2 FVKESK. This CDR3 region has 14 residues. The CDR3 loop is CASSPRGPNYEQYF. For the CDR3, the DNA is TGTGCCAGCAGCCCGAGGGGACCCAACTACGAGCAGTACTTC.

This clonotype was picked up many times. The chain carries TRBV7-9 and TRBJ2-3, with D possibly TRBD1 on 5 matching bases. Germline CDR1 reads SEHNR; CDR2 reads FQNEAQ (reference sequence). The V end was cut by 2 bases, the J end by 1 base, with 10 bases between. This CDR3 spans 15 amino acids. CDR3 amino acids: CASSLPGSRTDTQYF. CDR3 in DNA: TGTGCCAGCAGCTTACCAGGGTCACGCACAGATACGCAGTATTTT.

The chain joins TRBV6-6 to TRBJ2-3; 13 positions agree with TRBD2. The CDR3 is 17 residues long. The germline gives CDR1 MNHNY, CDR2 SVGAGI (reference sequence). Trimming cost V 6 bases and J 3 bases; bases outside gene matches: 9. The CDR3 DNA follows: TGTGCCAGCAGCACACTAGCGGGGGGGCTCGGGACAGATACGCAGTATTTT. Its protein is CASSTLAGGLGTDTQYF.

This clonotype was counted a few times. The chain combines TRBV7-3 with TRBJ2-1, with D perhaps TRBD1 (6 bases). Germline CDR1 is SGHTA and CDR2 is FQGTGA. CDR3 size: 16 residues. The germline V and J ends were trimmed by 3 bases and 3 bases, with 15 bases remaining between them. The CDR3 loop is CASSLVRDTNYNEQFF. The CDR3 DNA sequence: TGTGCCAGCAGCTTGGTTAGGGACACCAACTACAATGAGCAGTTCTTC. The full variable domain, its missing parts supplied by reference TRBV7-3 and TRBJ2-1, is GAGVSQTPSNKVTEKGKYVELRCDPISGHTALYWYRQSLGQGPEFLIYFQGTGAADDSGLPNDRFFAVRPEGSVSTLKIQRTERGDSAVYLCASSLVRDTNYNEQFFGPGTRLTVL.

This clonotype was counted ten times or more. The chain joins TRBV11-2 to TRBJ2-3; D is possibly TRBD2 (6 bases). The CDR3 has 16 amino acids. V lost 1 base and J 2 bases, leaving 13 bases between the germline ends. Germline V lookup: CDR1 SGHAT, CDR2 FQNNGV. The CDR3 loop is CASSLVGGVDTDTQYF. The CDR3 region has the DNA TGTGCCAGCAGCTTAGTGGGCGGGGTGGACACAGATACGCAGTATTTT.

The table lists this clonotype with a few counts. V gene TRBV11-2 combines with J gene TRBJ2-1; D may be TRBD2 (7 bases). The CDR3 spans 17 residues. The germline gives CDR1 SGHAT, CDR2 FQNNGV. V shed 5 bases and J shed 0 bases, with 17 bases lying between them. CDR3 sequence reads: CASSTTSGGVSYNEQFF. Written as DNA, the CDR3 is TGTGCCAGCAGCACCACGTCGGGGGGCGTCTCCTACAATGAGCAGTTCTTC.

This clonotype was seen more than once but under ten times. The chain combines TRBV12-3 or TRBV12-4 with TRBJ2-2, with 10 bases matching TRBD1. The CDR3 is 18 amino acids. The ends lost 6 bases at V and 3 bases at J; junction bases unmatched: 13. CDR3 DNA: TGTGCCAGCAGGCCGGGACAGGGGTCTAGCGGGTACACCGGGGAGCTGTTTTTT. Translation gives CASRPGQGSSGYTGELFF.

J is TRBJ2-1 and V is TRBV12-5; D is unresolved. There are 14 residues in the CDR3. The germline V and J ends were trimmed by 2 bases and 6 bases, with 11 bases remaining between them. The germline V gene encodes CDR1 LGHNT and CDR2 FRNRAP. The CDR3 is CASGLYGRSNEQFF. CDR3 coding DNA: TGTGCTAGTGGTTTGTATGGGCGGTCCAATGAGCAGTTCTTC.

There are many counts of this clonotype. V is TRBV7-2 and J is TRBJ1-2, with D possibly TRBD1 on 5 matching bases. Germline CDR1 and CDR2: SGHTA and FQGNSA. V was cut by 4 bases and J by 2 bases, with 11 bases left in between. The CDR3 is 14 residues long. The chain's CDR3 is CASSSRAPNYGYTF. Here the CDR3 DNA reads TGTGCCAGCAGCTCCAGGGCACCCAACTATGGCTACACCTTC.

This clonotype was recorded many times. The genes are TRBV7-9 and TRBJ2-3; a weak D match, TRBD2 (7 bases). CDR1 and CDR2 (germline): SEHNR, FQNEAQ (reference sequence). The CDR3 extends over 13 amino acids. Trimming took off 10 bases at V and 6 bases at J, with 17 bases between the two ends. The CDR3 protein is CAILGGRSDTQYF. The CDR3 DNA follows: TGTGCCATCCTCGGGGGGCGCAGCGATACGCAGTATTTT.

This clonotype has at least ten counts. The chain uses TRBV12-3 or TRBV12-4 and TRBJ2-1; a weak D match, TRBD2 (6 bases). This CDR3 region has 14 residues. V was clipped by 3 bases and J by 4 bases, with 10 bases between them. The CDR3 coding sequence is TGTGCCAGCAGTTTGGGGACTGTATACAATGAGCAGTTCTTC. Residues: CASSLGTVYNEQFF.

This clonotype was detected ten times or more. V gene TRBV28 combines with J gene TRBJ2-1; TRBD2 is a possible D gene (8 bases). Trimming removed 4 bases at V and 0 bases at J, with 25 bases between. CDR1 is MDHEN, CDR2 SYDVKM, per germline. This CDR3 spans 20 amino acids. The chain's CDR3 is CASSSHRGVSGTSSYNEQFF. In DNA form, the CDR3 reads TGTGCCAGCAGTTCTCACAGGGGAGTTAGCGGGACGAGCTCCTACAATGAGCAGTTCTTC.

This clonotype has more than one count but fewer than ten. V gene TRBV11-2 combines with J gene TRBJ2-5; 7 nucleotides match TRBD2. CDR1 is SGHAT and CDR2 is FQNNGV in the germline V gene. Unmatched junction bases numbered 5, after V lost 5 bases and J lost 2 bases. CDR3 length: 14 residues. CDR3 coding DNA: TGTGCCAGCAGCCACGGCGGGGGTCAAGAGACCCAGTACTTC. It specifies CASSHGGGQETQYF. Complete variable domain (other parts from reference TRBV11-2 and TRBJ2-5): EAGVAQSPRYKIIEKRQSVAFWCNPISGHATLYWYQQILGQGPKLLIQFQNNGVVDDSQLPKDRFSAERLKGVDSTLKIQPAKLEDSAVYLCASSHGGGQETQYFGPGTRLLVL.

This clonotype was observed at least ten times. The rearrangement joins TRBV7-2 to TRBJ2-5; no clear D gene. V gave up 5 bases and J gave up 2 bases, with 12 bases separating them. The CDR3 extends over 14 amino acids. Germline assignment: CDR1 SGHTA and CDR2 FQGNSA. CDR3 amino acids: CASSVRHTQETQYF. DNA of the CDR3: TGTGCCAGCAGCGTCCGGCACACACAAGAGACCCAGTACTTC. Variable domain in full (rest from reference TRBV7-2 and TRBJ2-5): GAGVSQSPSNKVTEKGKDVELRCDPISGHTALYWYRQSLGQGLEFLIYFQGNSAPDKSGLPSDRFSAERTGGSVSTLTIQRTQQEDSAVYLCASSVRHTQETQYFGPGTRLLVL.

The V gene is TRBV12-3 or TRBV12-4, the J gene TRBJ1-5, with D possibly matching TRBD1 (5 bases). V was pared by 5 bases and J by 3 bases, with 11 bases between. CDR3 size: 14 residues. CDR3 region: CASSTSGLNQPQHF. The CDR3 DNA follows: TGTGCCAGCAGTACGTCAGGGCTCAATCAGCCCCAGCATTTT.

The chain links TRBV9 to TRBJ2-1; D unresolved. The CDR3 sequence is 15 residues long. Trimming removed 4 bases at V and 5 bases at J, with 16 bases between. Per germline, CDR1 SGDLS and CDR2 YYNGEE. CDR3 protein: CASSPVVQTHNEQFF. CDR3 DNA: TGTGCCAGCAGCCCCGTAGTACAGACCCACAATGAGCAGTTCTTC.

This chain links TRBV5-1 with TRBJ2-1, with TRBD2 matching 8 bases. With 1 base clipped from V and 0 bases from J, the junction kept 12 bases outside the gene matches. The CDR3 runs 19 residues. Germline V gene lookup returns CDR1 SGHRS and CDR2 YFSETQ. The CDR3 nucleotides read TGCGCCAGCAGCTTGTTCGAAGGGAGCGGGGGATACTCCTACAATGAGCAGTTCTTC. This sequence encodes CASSLFEGSGGYSYNEQFF.

The V call is TRBV5-5, the J call TRBJ2-2; D call uncertain. V lost 3 bases and J lost 8, with 8 bases in between. Looked up from germline, CDR1 is SGHKS and CDR2 is YYEKEE (reference sequence). This CDR3 region has 12 residues. CDR3 sequence (DNA): TGTGCCAGCAGCTCCCAGGCTGGGGAGCTGTTTTTT. It encodes CASSSQAGELFF.

The sample holds a few counts of this clonotype. The rearrangement uses TRBV11-3 and TRBJ2-5; D unresolved. Trimming stripped 1 base from V and 0 bases from J, with 9 bases between. There are 15 residues in the CDR3. Germline CDR1 is SGHNT and CDR2 is YENEEA. In DNA, the CDR3 is TGTGCCAGCAGCTTAGGTGGCGGTTACCAAGAGACCCAGTACTTC. It yields the protein CASSLGGGYQETQYF.

The chain has TRBV20-1 and TRBJ2-4; 7 bases map to TRBD2. The germline V gene has CDR1 DFQATT and CDR2 SNEGSKA (reference sequence). After removal of 3 bases from V and 7 bases from J, the junction contained 9 bases not matched to a gene. This CDR3 comprises 14 residues. The CDR3, as DNA: TGCAGTGCTAGTCCCCTGGCGGGAGTGAACATTCAGTACTTC. It encodes CSASPLAGVNIQYF.

This chain connects TRBV7-6 to TRBJ2-2, with D unresolved. Germline V gene sequence: CDR1 SGHVS, CDR2 FNYEAQ. Trimming took off 1 base at V and 3 bases at J, with 9 bases between the two ends. The CDR3 length is 15 residues. CDR3 protein: CASSLVPPDTGELFF. The CDR3 nucleotides read TGTGCCAGCAGCTTAGTTCCGCCGGACACCGGGGAGCTGTTTTTT. Full variable domain (remainder filled in from reference TRBV7-6 and TRBJ2-2): GAGVSQSPRYKVTKRGQDVALRCDPISGHVSLYWYRQALGQGPEFLTYFNYEAQQDKSGLPNDRFSAERPEGSISTLTIQRTEQRDSAMYRCASSLVPPDTGELFFGEGSRLTVL.

The chain is built from TRBV12-3 or TRBV12-4 and TRBJ1-6; TRBD1 agrees at 7 bases. The CDR3 extends over 14 amino acids. V was clipped by 7 bases and J by 13 bases; unmatched bases: 13. The CDR3 nucleotides read TGTGCCAGCACCCGACGCCAGGGGGGATTCCCCCTCCACTTT. Amino acids: CASTRRQGGFPLHF.

This clonotype showed up just a few times. The V gene is TRBV28, the J gene TRBJ2-1; the D gene is possibly TRBD2 (5 bases). The CDR3 is 16 residues long. V lost 2 bases, J lost 0 bases, and 11 bases lay in between. Germline assignment: CDR1 MDHEN and CDR2 SYDVKM. This chain's CDR3 is CASSLDSSRSYNEQFF. In nucleotides, the CDR3 is TGTGCCAGCAGTTTAGACTCTAGCCGCTCCTACAATGAGCAGTTCTTC.

This clonotype has only a few counts. The V call is TRBV28, the J call TRBJ1-5, with TRBD1 matching 7 bases. The CDR3 totals 15 residues. V lost 5 bases to trimming and J lost 3 bases; unmatched junction nucleotides: 7. Germline V gene lookup returns CDR1 MDHEN and CDR2 SYDVKM. CDR3 loop: CASSAHRGHNQPQHF. Written as DNA, the CDR3 is TGTGCCAGCAGTGCCCACAGGGGCCACAATCAGCCCCAGCATTTT.

The table lists this clonotype with a few counts. The chain is built from TRBV28 and TRBJ2-7; 8 bases fit TRBD1. Germline CDR1 is MDHEN and CDR2 is SYDVKM. This CDR3 comprises 15 residues. V lost 6 bases, J lost 7 bases, and 14 bases stayed unmatched. CDR3 coding DNA: TGTGCCAGCAGCCGGACCGACCACAGGGGGAGTGAGCAGTACTTC. As protein: CASSRTDHRGSEQYF.